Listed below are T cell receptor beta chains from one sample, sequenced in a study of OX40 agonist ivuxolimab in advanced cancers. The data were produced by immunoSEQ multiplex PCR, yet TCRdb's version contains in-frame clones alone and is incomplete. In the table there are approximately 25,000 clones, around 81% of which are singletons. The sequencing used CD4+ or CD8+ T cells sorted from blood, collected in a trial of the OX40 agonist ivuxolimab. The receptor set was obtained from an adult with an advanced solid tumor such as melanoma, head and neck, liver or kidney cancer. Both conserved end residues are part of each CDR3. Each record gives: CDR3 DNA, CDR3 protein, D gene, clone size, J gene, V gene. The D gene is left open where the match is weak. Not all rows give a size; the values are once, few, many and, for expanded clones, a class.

CDR3 DNA: TGTGCCAGCAGCTTAGGGAAAGGAGATTACGAGCAGTACTTC; CDR3 protein: CASSLGKGDYEQYF; D gene: -; clone size: -; J gene: TRBJ2-7; V gene: TRBV13
CDR3 DNA: TGTGCCAGCAGCCCAGACAGTTACAATGAGCAGTTCTTC; CDR3 protein: CASSPDSYNEQFF; D gene: -; clone size: -; J gene: TRBJ2-1; V gene: TRBV13
CDR3 DNA: TGTGCCAGCAGCCTAGAGGGTTTTACCGGGGAGCTGTTTTTT; CDR3 protein: CASSLEGFTGELFF; D gene: -; clone size: -; J gene: TRBJ2-2; V gene: TRBV7-9
CDR3 DNA: TGTGCCAGCAGCTTGGTCTCTTCGGGGGTGGGCGAGCAGTACTTC; CDR3 protein: CASSLVSSGVGEQYF; D gene: -; clone size: -; J gene: TRBJ2-7; V gene: TRBV5-5
CDR3 DNA: TGCGCCAGCAGCTTGAGTGGGACGAATGGCTACACCTTC; CDR3 protein: CASSLSGTNGYTF; D gene: -; clone size: -; J gene: TRBJ1-2; V gene: TRBV5-1
CDR3 DNA: TGTGCCAGCAGCCCCATCGTCGGGCAGGTAACCTACGAGCAGTACTTC; CDR3 protein: CASSPIVGQVTYEQYF; D gene: -; clone size: -; J gene: TRBJ2-7; V gene: TRBV28
CDR3 DNA: TGTGCCAGCAGCTACCGGGACGGCCTTATGAACACTGAAGCTTTCTTT; CDR3 protein: CASSYRDGLMNTEAFF; D gene: -; clone size: -; J gene: TRBJ1-1; V gene: TRBV5-4
CDR3 DNA: TGCGCCAGCAGCTTACAAGCAGGGGATCGAGAGACCCAGTACTTC; CDR3 protein: CASSLQAGDRETQYF; D gene: -; clone size: -; J gene: TRBJ2-5; V gene: TRBV5-1
CDR3 DNA: TGTGCCAGCAGCTTAGTCGGGGAGACCCAGTACTTC; CDR3 protein: CASSLVGETQYF; D gene: -; clone size: -; J gene: TRBJ2-5; V gene: TRBV11-3
CDR3 DNA: TGTGCCAGCAGGCCCGGGGTTCGGCACCAAGAGACCCAGTACTTC; CDR3 protein: CASRPGVRHQETQYF; D gene: -; clone size: -; J gene: TRBJ2-5; V gene: TRBV6-5
CDR3 DNA: TGTGCCAGCAGTTTTGGGACAGGAGCCTACGAGCAGTACTTC; CDR3 protein: CASSFGTGAYEQYF; D gene: TRBD1; clone size: -; J gene: TRBJ2-7; V gene: TRBV27
CDR3 DNA: TGCGCCAGCAGCCTCCTGGGTACAGAGAACACTGAAGCTTTCTTT; CDR3 protein: CASSLLGTENTEAFF; D gene: -; clone size: -; J gene: TRBJ1-1; V gene: TRBV4-1
CDR3 DNA: TGCGCCAGCAGCCAAGAGCAGGGCGAGCAGTACTTC; CDR3 protein: CASSQEQGEQYF; D gene: -; clone size: -; J gene: TRBJ2-7; V gene: TRBV4-1
CDR3 DNA: TGTGCCAGCAGCTATTGGACAAACCCAGAGATTTCGAACACCGGGGAGCTGTTTTTT; CDR3 protein: CASSYWTNPEISNTGELFF; D gene: -; clone size: few; J gene: TRBJ2-2; V gene: TRBV7-8
CDR3 DNA: TGTGCCACTCAGACAGGGGACGGGCCGGAGCAGTTCTTC; CDR3 protein: CATQTGDGPEQFF; D gene: TRBD1; clone size: -; J gene: TRBJ2-1; V gene: TRBV2
CDR3 DNA: TGCGCCAGCAGCTTGAGAACAGGGGGGAACACCGGGGAGCTGTTTTTT; CDR3 protein: CASSLRTGGNTGELFF; D gene: TRBD1; clone size: -; J gene: TRBJ2-2; V gene: TRBV5-1
CDR3 DNA: TGTGCCAAACCCGGCGACAAGGGATTCACTGAAGCTTTCTTT; CDR3 protein: CAKPGDKGFTEAFF; D gene: -; clone size: -; J gene: TRBJ1-1; V gene: TRBV2
CDR3 DNA: TGCGCCAGCAGCTTAACCGGGACAGGGGGCGGCGAGCAGTACTTC; CDR3 protein: CASSLTGTGGGEQYF; D gene: TRBD1; clone size: -; J gene: TRBJ2-7; V gene: TRBV5-1
CDR3 DNA: TGCGCCAGCAGCCCCCCTCTAAGGCCCTACGAGCAGTACTTC; CDR3 protein: CASSPPLRPYEQYF; D gene: -; clone size: -; J gene: TRBJ2-7; V gene: TRBV4-1
CDR3 DNA: TGTGCCAGCAGTTACTCCGAGACAGGGTGGTACGAGCAGTACTTC; CDR3 protein: CASSYSETGWYEQYF; D gene: TRBD1; clone size: few; J gene: TRBJ2-7; V gene: TRBV6-5
CDR3 DNA: TGCGCCAGCAGCCTGACTAGCGGGAGTGGCAATGAGCAGTTCTTC; CDR3 protein: CASSLTSGSGNEQFF; D gene: TRBD2; clone size: -; J gene: TRBJ2-1; V gene: TRBV5-1
CDR3 DNA: TGTGCCAGCGCCCTCGGCACCGGGGAGCTGTTTTTT; CDR3 protein: CASALGTGELFF; D gene: -; clone size: -; J gene: TRBJ2-2; V gene: TRBV19
CDR3 DNA: TGTGCCAGCACCCCTAGGCGGGCGGGAGTCTACAATGAGCAGTTCTTC; CDR3 protein: CASTPRRAGVYNEQFF; D gene: TRBD2; clone size: -; J gene: TRBJ2-1; V gene: TRBV11-3
CDR3 DNA: TGTGCCACCAGCAGGGCGAGAGGGGGGAATCAGCCCCAGCATTTT; CDR3 protein: CATSRARGGNQPQHF; D gene: -; clone size: few; J gene: TRBJ1-5; V gene: TRBV15
CDR3 DNA: TGTGCCAGCAGCTGGAGGACAGGTACCTACGAGCAGTACTTC; CDR3 protein: CASSWRTGTYEQYF; D gene: TRBD1; clone size: few; J gene: TRBJ2-7; V gene: TRBV5-6
CDR3 DNA: TGTGCCAGCAGCGTGCGCGGGTCCTACAATGAGCAGTTCTTC; CDR3 protein: CASSVRGSYNEQFF; D gene: -; clone size: -; J gene: TRBJ2-1; V gene: TRBV9
CDR3 DNA: TGTGCCACCTCTGAGGGGATCCTCTCCTACAATGAGCAGTTCTTC; CDR3 protein: CATSEGILSYNEQFF; D gene: -; clone size: once; J gene: TRBJ2-1; V gene: TRBV13
CDR3 DNA: TGTGCCAGCTCCTCAACGGCGGGGGGGGAGATTGCACAAGAGACCCAGTACTTC; CDR3 protein: CASSSTAGGEIAQETQYF; D gene: TRBD2; clone size: -; J gene: TRBJ2-5; V gene: TRBV2
CDR3 DNA: TGCGCCAGCAGCTTGGGGCGGGACTATTCCTACAATGAGCAGTTCTTC; CDR3 protein: CASSLGRDYSYNEQFF; D gene: TRBD2; clone size: -; J gene: TRBJ2-1; V gene: TRBV5-1
CDR3 DNA: TGTGCCAGCAGTTTTAGCGGGAGCAATGAGCAGTTCTTC; CDR3 protein: CASSFSGSNEQFF; D gene: TRBD2; clone size: -; J gene: TRBJ2-1; V gene: TRBV6-5
CDR3 DNA: TGTGCCAGCAGCTTGATGGGTCAGTGGTCCTCCTACGAGCAGTACTTC; CDR3 protein: CASSLMGQWSSYEQYF; D gene: -; clone size: -; J gene: TRBJ2-7; V gene: TRBV5-6
CDR3 DNA: TGTGCCAGCAGCTTAGCTACAGGGACGATCTCTGGAAACACCATATATTTT; CDR3 protein: CASSLATGTISGNTIYF; D gene: -; clone size: -; J gene: TRBJ1-3; V gene: TRBV11-2
CDR3 DNA: TGTGCCAGCAGCGTAGGACGCGGATCCTCCTACGAGCAGTACTTC; CDR3 protein: CASSVGRGSSYEQYF; D gene: -; clone size: -; J gene: TRBJ2-7; V gene: TRBV9
CDR3 DNA: TGTGCCACCAGCAGAGGGACAGGGGACACTGGGGAGCTGTTTTTT; CDR3 protein: CATSRGTGDTGELFF; D gene: TRBD1; clone size: -; J gene: TRBJ2-2; V gene: TRBV15
CDR3 DNA: TGTGCCAGCAGCGGGACAGGGGGGTGGACAGATACGCAGTATTTT; CDR3 protein: CASSGTGGWTDTQYF; D gene: TRBD1; clone size: once; J gene: TRBJ2-3; V gene: TRBV2
CDR3 DNA: TGCAGCGTTGAGTTCAGTTACGATACGCAGTATTTT; CDR3 protein: CSVEFSYDTQYF; D gene: -; clone size: -; J gene: TRBJ2-3; V gene: TRBV29-1
CDR3 DNA: TGTGCCAGCAGCGTTTTTGGTGAGACGCTGTTCTTC; CDR3 protein: CASSVFGETLFF; D gene: -; clone size: -; J gene: TRBJ2-1; V gene: TRBV11-3
CDR3 DNA: TGTGCCAGTAGTATAGGACAGGGGGCGGGGAATGAGCAGTTCTTC; CDR3 protein: CASSIGQGAGNEQFF; D gene: TRBD1; clone size: -; J gene: TRBJ2-1; V gene: TRBV19
CDR3 DNA: TGTGCCAGCAGCGTAGGACCCTCCTACGAGCAGTACTTC; CDR3 protein: CASSVGPSYEQYF; D gene: -; clone size: few; J gene: TRBJ2-7; V gene: TRBV9
CDR3 DNA: TGCGCCAGCAGCTTGGCCGGGTCCTCTAGCGGGGACAGCTCTGGGGCCAACGTCCTGACTTTC; CDR3 protein: CASSLAGSSSGDSSGANVLTF; D gene: TRBD2; clone size: -; J gene: TRBJ2-6; V gene: TRBV5-1
CDR3 DNA: TGTGCCAGTAGCGTCCGGGGCGATGAGCAGTTCTTC; CDR3 protein: CASSVRGDEQFF; D gene: -; clone size: -; J gene: TRBJ2-1; V gene: TRBV19
CDR3 DNA: TGTGCCAGCAGCAAACTCCCAGGGGAGGGCTCCTACAATGAGCAGTTCTTC; CDR3 protein: CASSKLPGEGSYNEQFF; D gene: -; clone size: -; J gene: TRBJ2-1; V gene: TRBV5-5
CDR3 DNA: TGTGCCAGCAGCTTGTTAGGTGCCGGGACAGTATCATACGAGCAGTACTTC; CDR3 protein: CASSLLGAGTVSYEQYF; D gene: TRBD1; clone size: -; J gene: TRBJ2-7; V gene: TRBV5-6
CDR3 DNA: TGTGCCAGTAGTATAGCCCACCCTTCAGGGTTCCTAAACTACGAGCAGTACTTC; CDR3 protein: CASSIAHPSGFLNYEQYF; D gene: -; clone size: once; J gene: TRBJ2-7; V gene: TRBV19
CDR3 DNA: TGTGCCAGCAGCCAAGCGTCGGGGCAGTTCGAGCAGTACTTC; CDR3 protein: CASSQASGQFEQYF; D gene: -; clone size: -; J gene: TRBJ2-7; V gene: TRBV14
CDR3 DNA: TGCGCCAGCACGTCCGGGACAGGGGTTACCGGGGAGCTGTTTTTT; CDR3 protein: CASTSGTGVTGELFF; D gene: TRBD1; clone size: -; J gene: TRBJ2-2; V gene: TRBV5-1
CDR3 DNA: TGCGCCAGCAGCTTGGTTCAGGTCCCGAACACTGAAGCTTTCTTT; CDR3 protein: CASSLVQVPNTEAFF; D gene: -; clone size: -; J gene: TRBJ1-1; V gene: TRBV5-1
CDR3 DNA: TGTGCCAGCAGCGGGACAGGGGCGGACACTGAAGCTTTCTTT; CDR3 protein: CASSGTGADTEAFF; D gene: TRBD1; clone size: -; J gene: TRBJ1-1; V gene: TRBV5-4
CDR3 DNA: TGTGCCAGCAGCTCAGTAGCTAGCGGGTATTTAGATACGCAGTATTTT; CDR3 protein: CASSSVASGYLDTQYF; D gene: TRBD2; clone size: few; J gene: TRBJ2-3; V gene: TRBV7-2
CDR3 DNA: TGTGCCAGCAGAACCCTAGCGTTGGTCGCGGGGGGGGTGTACAATGAGCAGTTCTTC; CDR3 protein: CASRTLALVAGGVYNEQFF; D gene: TRBD2; clone size: -; J gene: TRBJ2-1; V gene: TRBV2
CDR3 DNA: TGCGCCAGCAGCTTGAAAGGGACCTTCCAAGAGACCCAGTACTTC; CDR3 protein: CASSLKGTFQETQYF; D gene: -; clone size: -; J gene: TRBJ2-5; V gene: TRBV5-1
CDR3 DNA: TGTGCCAGCAGCATTCCTAGCGGGAACCCCTACAATGAGCAGTTCTTC; CDR3 protein: CASSIPSGNPYNEQFF; D gene: TRBD2; clone size: -; J gene: TRBJ2-1; V gene: TRBV5-6
CDR3 DNA: TGTGCCAGCAGCCCAGAGGGCGGGGACACAGATACGCAGTATTTT; CDR3 protein: CASSPEGGDTDTQYF; D gene: -; clone size: medium-sized; J gene: TRBJ2-3; V gene: TRBV9
CDR3 DNA: TGTGCCTGGAGCGGGTATGGCTACACCTTC; CDR3 protein: CAWSGYGYTF; D gene: -; clone size: -; J gene: TRBJ1-2; V gene: TRBV30
CDR3 DNA: TGTGCCAGCAGTGGGGACAGGGACTATGGCTACACCTTC; CDR3 protein: CASSGDRDYGYTF; D gene: TRBD1; clone size: -; J gene: TRBJ1-2; V gene: TRBV6-1
CDR3 DNA: TGTGCCAGCAGCCTGGACAGGGGTGGAGGTGAAAAACTGTTTTTT; CDR3 protein: CASSLDRGGGEKLFF; D gene: TRBD1; clone size: -; J gene: TRBJ1-4; V gene: TRBV11-2
CDR3 DNA: TGTGCCAGCAAACCCTCAGGGACGTCCCCCTACGAGCAGTACTTC; CDR3 protein: CASKPSGTSPYEQYF; D gene: -; clone size: once; J gene: TRBJ2-7; V gene: TRBV5-6